This TCR beta chain was captured in a study of cytomegalovirus exposure and HLA in healthy donors. The CDR3 is made up of 16 amino acids. V lost 4 bases to trimming and J lost 1 base; unmatched junction nucleotides: 8. CDR1 and CDR2 (germline): SGDLS, YYNGEE. Both 60 Vbeta primers and 13 Jbeta primers went into the PCR. Here immunoSEQ multiplex PCR was the method, and the copy in TCRdb shows in-frame clones only, minus some. The table shows 120,000 or so clones, with about 80% occurring only once. The specimen was PBMCs. The J gene is TRBJ2-1, the V gene TRBV9; 7 bases line up with TRBD2. This clonotype was obtained from a woman in her sixties or seventies in good health and CMV-seropositive. The CDR3 DNA reads as TGTGCCAGCAGCCCCAGACTAGCCTATTCCTACAATGAGCAGTTCTTC. Translating gives CASSPRLAYSYNEQFF.